The present T cell receptor beta chain was sequenced within a study of cytomegalovirus exposure and HLA in healthy donors. In the study overall: Across around 400 genotyped donors, 81% landed in the Caucasian-associated ancestry cluster. Points from the study as a whole: Some segments of the V type, notably TRBV6-2 and TRBV6-3, were excluded as indistinguishable. In a later analysis, a missense DCLRE1C variant was linked to TCR beta V- and J-gene trimming.

To note about this clone: Its antigen is unknown.

V was trimmed by 2 bases and J by 6 bases, leaving 4 bases between them. Germline assignment: CDR1 ENHRY and CDR2 SYGVKD. The CDR3 totals 12 residues. The PCR ran on 60 Vbeta and 13 Jbeta primers. Under the authors' procedure: Later, an analysis found 75 million to 90 million unique TCR beta chains, and approximately 10 million of these were shared. Here immunoSEQ multiplex PCR was the method, and the copy in TCRdb shows in-frame clones only, minus some. V and J calls and clone size are given by that table; D and trimming were obtained from the DNA. The table shows some 78,000 clones, with about four fifths occurring only once.

This chain uses TRBV10-3 with TRBJ2-2; no definite D call. The receptor comes from a man in his fifties or sixties in good health and CMV-seropositive. The sample consisted of PBMCs. The CDR3 protein is CAISEPSGELFF. As DNA, the CDR3 is TGTGCCATCAGTGAGCCGTCCGGGGAGCTGTTTTTT.